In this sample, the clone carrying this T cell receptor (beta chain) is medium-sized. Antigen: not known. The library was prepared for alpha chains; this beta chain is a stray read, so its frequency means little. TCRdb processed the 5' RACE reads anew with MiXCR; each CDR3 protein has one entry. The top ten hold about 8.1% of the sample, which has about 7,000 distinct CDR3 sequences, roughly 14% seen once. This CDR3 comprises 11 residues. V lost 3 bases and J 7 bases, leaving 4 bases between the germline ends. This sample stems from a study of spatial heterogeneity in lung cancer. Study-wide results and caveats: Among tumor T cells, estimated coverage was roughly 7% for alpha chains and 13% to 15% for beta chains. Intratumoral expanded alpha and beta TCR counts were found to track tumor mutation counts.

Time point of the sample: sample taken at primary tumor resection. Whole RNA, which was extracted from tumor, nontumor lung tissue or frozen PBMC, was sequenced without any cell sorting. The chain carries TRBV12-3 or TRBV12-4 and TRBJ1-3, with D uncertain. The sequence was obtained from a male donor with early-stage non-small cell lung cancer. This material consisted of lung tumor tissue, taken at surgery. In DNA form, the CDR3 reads TGTGCCAGCAGTTTTCAGAACACCATATATTTT. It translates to CASSFQNTIYF.